These T cell receptor beta chains were read from a single sample in a study of blood T cell repertoires in COVID-19. Method: immunoSEQ multiplex PCR; TCRdb's copy keeps in-frame clones and lacks some. The sample lists 70,000 to 90,000 clones, less than 90% occurring once. Sequenced sample: peripheral blood. Source of these receptors: a man between 60 and 70 years old with acute or convalescent COVID-19. Each CDR3 is given with its conserved first and last residue. D genes are given only for firm matches. Clone size, where shown, is once, few, many, or a class for clones that have expanded.

j_call | cdr3_length | d_call | v_call | clone_size | cdr3_aa | cdr3_nt
TRBJ2-7 | 15 | TRBD1 | TRBV30 | NA | CAWSAGQGFTYEQYF | TGTGCCTGGAGCGCGGGACAGGGATTCACCTACGAGCAGTACTTC
TRBJ1-1 | 15 | NA | TRBV10-1 | NA | CASSESRAGVPEAFF | TGCGCCAGCAGTGAGTCTAGGGCGGGAGTACCTGAAGCTTTCTTT
TRBJ1-2 | 11 | NA | TRBV6-5 | NA | CASSPDYGYTF | TGTGCCAGCAGTCCAGATTATGGCTACACCTTC
TRBJ2-3 | 14 | NA | TRBV5-1 | NA | CASSWGGGENTQYF | TGCGCCAGCAGCTGGGGAGGAGGGGAAAATACGCAGTATTTT
TRBJ1-2 | 14 | NA | TRBV9 | once | CASSPSTGMGGYTF | TGTGCCAGCAGCCCGAGCACGGGGATGGGAGGCTACACCTTC
TRBJ2-5 | 16 | TRBD2 | TRBV7-6 | NA | CASSLVLSGGGETQYF | TGTGCCAGCAGCTTAGTTCTCAGCGGGGGAGGGGAGACCCAGTACTTC
TRBJ1-1 | 13 | NA | TRBV7-8 | NA | CASSLNRNTEAFF | TGTGCCAGCAGCTTAAACAGGAACACTGAAGCTTTCTTT
TRBJ2-7 | 16 | TRBD2 | TRBV6-2/TRBV6-3 | NA | CASSQGLAGISYEQYF | TGTGCCAGCAGTCAGGGACTAGCGGGCATATCCTACGAGCAGTACTTC
TRBJ1-1 | 16 | TRBD1 | TRBV9 | NA | CASRRQAGGLDTEAFF | TGTGCCAGCAGGCGGCAGGCAGGGGGCTTGGACACTGAAGCTTTCTTT
TRBJ1-3 | 14 | NA | TRBV7-2 | once | CASSFKPPGNTIYF | TGTGCCAGCAGCTTTAAGCCCCCTGGAAACACCATATATTTT
TRBJ2-7 | 15 | TRBD1 | TRBV6-6 | NA | CASSYSPGQSYEQYF | TGTGCCAGCAGTTACTCGCCGGGACAGTCCTACGAGCAGTACTTC
TRBJ2-1 | 15 | NA | TRBV11-3 | NA | CASSLRTEKANEQFF | TGTGCCAGCAGCTTACGAACGGAGAAAGCCAATGAGCAGTTCTTC
TRBJ2-3 | 14 | NA | TRBV7-2 | NA | CASSLMGRTDTQYF | TGTGCCAGCAGCTTAATGGGGAGGACAGATACGCAGTATTTT
TRBJ1-1 | 14 | NA | TRBV4-1 | NA | CASSQQGWGTEAFF | TGCGCCAGCAGCCAGCAGGGGTGGGGCACTGAAGCTTTCTTT
TRBJ1-4 | 16 | TRBD1 | TRBV5-1 | NA | CASRQRPQGTNEKLFF | TGCGCCAGCAGACAAAGACCACAGGGGACTAATGAAAAACTGTTTTTT
TRBJ1-2 | 14 | TRBD1 | TRBV20-1 | NA | CSASEGQGLYGYTF | TGCAGTGCTAGTGAGGGACAGGGGCTCTATGGCTACACCTTC
TRBJ2-2 | 16 | NA | TRBV5-5 | once | CASSLVILSNTGELFF | TGTGCCAGCAGCTTGGTTATTTTATCGAACACCGGGGAGCTGTTTTTT
TRBJ1-1 | 13 | NA | TRBV30 | NA | CAWNRVMNTEAFF | TGTGCCTGGAACAGAGTGATGAACACTGAAGCTTTCTTT
TRBJ2-7 | 16 | NA | TRBV23-1 | NA | CASSQSTAGRGCEQYF | TGCGCCAGCAGTCAATCCACAGCCGGCAGGGGTTGCGAGCAGTACTTC
TRBJ1-2 | 15 | NA | TRBV5-1 | NA | CASSLSHSGGYGYTF | TGCGCCAGCAGCTTGAGTCATTCCGGGGGCTATGGCTACACCTTC
TRBJ1-1 | 14 | NA | TRBV7-9 | NA | CASGAMYSATEAFF | TGTGCCAGCGGAGCGATGTACTCGGCGACTGAAGCTTTCTTT
TRBJ1-4 | 16 | NA | TRBV4-1 | NA | CASSQVASNLNEKLFF | TGCGCCAGCAGCCAAGTAGCCAGCAATCTTAATGAAAAACTGTTTTTT
TRBJ1-1 | 19 | TRBD1 | TRBV5-6 | NA | CASSTIRRDRGLLGTEAFF | TGTGCCAGCAGCACAATACGCCGGGACAGGGGTCTATTGGGCACTGAAGCTTTCTTT
TRBJ2-5 | 17 | NA | TRBV19 | NA | CASTQTSSPTVQETQYF | TGTGCCAGTACCCAAACCTCCAGCCCGACAGTACAAGAGACCCAGTACTTC
TRBJ2-5 | 17 | TRBD1 | TRBV5-8 | NA | CASSLGWTTGGEETQYF | TGTGCCAGCAGCTTGGGGTGGACTACAGGGGGAGAGGAGACCCAGTACTTC
TRBJ2-5 | 16 | TRBD2 | TRBV5-5 | NA | CASSFRPGGGQETQYF | TGTGCCAGCAGCTTCAGGCCCGGGGGGGGCCAAGAGACCCAGTACTTC
TRBJ2-2 | 16 | NA | TRBV3-1/TRBV3-2 | NA | CASSHAVGRGTGELFF | TGTGCCAGCAGCCATGCGGTAGGACGGGGCACCGGGGAGCTGTTTTTT
TRBJ1-5 | 14 | TRBD1 | TRBV6-5 | NA | CASRRTGGHQPQHF | TGTGCCAGCAGAAGGACAGGGGGTCATCAGCCCCAGCATTTT
TRBJ2-5 | 12 | TRBD2 | TRBV9 | NA | CARRGVGETQYF | TGTGCCCGCCGGGGGGTGGGGGAGACCCAGTACTTC
TRBJ1-5 | 14 | NA | TRBV21-1 | few | CASNLKRGNQPQHF | TGTGCCAGCAACCTAAAAAGGGGAAATCAGCCCCAGCATTTT
TRBJ2-7 | 13 | TRBD1 | TRBV28 | NA | CASSLQGAYEQYF | TGTGCCAGCAGTCTACAGGGGGCCTACGAGCAGTACTTC
TRBJ1-5 | 15 | NA | TRBV4-1 | NA | CASSQDRGMYQPQHF | TGCGCCAGCAGCCAAGATCGAGGGATGTATCAGCCCCAGCATTTT
TRBJ1-1 | 15 | TRBD1 | TRBV28 | NA | CASNSLDRGLTEAFF | TGTGCCAGCAACTCCCTCGACAGGGGGCTAACTGAAGCTTTCTTT